Listed below are T cell receptor beta chains from one sample, sequenced in a study of control samples from healthy donors and cancer patients. Measured with immunoSEQ multiplex PCR; TCRdb has only the in-frame clones, and not every one. The repertoire consists of roughly 450,000 clones, with 80% to 95% occurring once and the leading ten covering just under 6.5%. Sequencing was done on a sample of PBMCs. These receptors were collected from a middle-aged man with head and neck cancer. Both conserved end residues are part of each CDR3. D genes are given only for firm matches. Some rows have no size entry. The others give once, few or many, or a class for an expanded clone.

clone_size j_call v_call d_call cdr3_nt cdr3_aa
- TRBJ1-6 TRBV5-6 - TGTGCCAGCAGCTTGTTACATACTGACTTGGGTGTTGAGCCCCTCCACTTT CASSLLHTDLGVEPLHF
- TRBJ1-2 TRBV10-3 - TGTGCCAACCACAGGGAAGGCTATGGCTACACCTTC CANHREGYGYTF
- TRBJ2-7 TRBV30 - TGTGCCTGGAGTGTAGGGGTGGTTATCTACGAGCAGTACTTC CAWSVGVVIYEQYF
- TRBJ2-6 TRBV5-6 - TGTGCCAGCAGCTTGCTGACAAGGGGGGCTGGGGCCAACGTCCTGACTTTC CASSLLTRGAGANVLTF
- TRBJ2-3 TRBV18 - TGTGCCAGCTCACCTTTTTTTTCACTAGAGAGCACAGATACGCAGTATTTT CASSPFFSLESTDTQYF
- TRBJ1-3 TRBV4-1 - TGCGCCAGCAGCCAAGGGAGGGGGGCTGGAAACACCATATATTTT CASSQGRGAGNTIYF
once TRBJ2-1 TRBV6-5 - TGTGCCAGCAGTCGGGACGCTCAATTCAATGAGCAGTTCTTC CASSRDAQFNEQFF
- TRBJ1-5 TRBV27 TRBD1 TGTGCCAGCAGTTTATCAAAGTCAGGGGGCTATGGCAATCAGCCCCAGCATTTT CASSLSKSGGYGNQPQHF
few TRBJ2-5 TRBV20-1 - TGCAGTGCTAGTAACAGGGCAAAGACCCAGTACTTC CSASNRAKTQYF
- TRBJ2-7 TRBV7-9 TRBD1 TGTGCCAGCAGCGGGACAGCTAGCGAGCAGTACTTC CASSGTASEQYF
- TRBJ1-4 TRBV12-3/TRBV12-4 - TGTGCCAGCAGAACCGAAAAACTGTTTTTT CASRTEKLFF
- TRBJ2-7 TRBV12-5 TRBD1 TGTGCTAGTGGTTCCGGGACAGCTACCTACGAGCAGTACTTC CASGSGTATYEQYF
once TRBJ2-3 TRBV4-2 TRBD2 TGTGCCAGCAGCTTCGGACTAGCGGGGGATTCCACAGATACGCAGTATTTT CASSFGLAGDSTDTQYF
- TRBJ2-7 TRBV7-3 TRBD2 TGTGCCAGCAGCTTAATGGCGGGAGGGCCCCACGAGCAGTACTTC CASSLMAGGPHEQYF
- TRBJ1-2 TRBV19 - TGTGCCAGTAGTCCCCCCGGACCCATCCGGCTATATGGCTACACCTTC CASSPPGPIRLYGYTF
- TRBJ1-2 TRBV9 - TGTGCCAGCAGCCCCACCGGGACATCAATTATTTCTAACTATGGCTACACCTTC CASSPTGTSIISNYGYTF
once TRBJ2-1 TRBV6-4 TRBD2 TGTGCCAGCAAGAAGCGGGGTACTTACAATGAGCAGTTCTTC CASKKRGTYNEQFF
- TRBJ2-3 TRBV28 TRBD2 TGTGCCAGCAGATACGCCGGGACTAGCGGGCTTGGCACGCAGTATTTT CASRYAGTSGLGTQYF
- TRBJ1-5 TRBV19 - TGTGCCAGTACCCTTCCGGGCCAGCCCCAGCATTTT CASTLPGQPQHF
- TRBJ2-1 TRBV6-5 TRBD1 TGTGCCAGCGGCACGGGACAGAACTACAATGAGCAGTTCTTC CASGTGQNYNEQFF
- TRBJ2-7 TRBV7-2 - TGTGCCAGCAGCCTCGACAGGGCGGGGGAGCAGTACTTC CASSLDRAGEQYF
- TRBJ2-1 TRBV11-2 - TGTGCCAGCAGCTTAGACAGGGCAGCTAATGAGCAGTTCTTC CASSLDRAANEQFF
- TRBJ1-2 TRBV6-5 - TGTGCCAGCAGTTCCCCGTCGACACCCGGACATTATGGCTACACCTTC CASSSPSTPGHYGYTF
few TRBJ1-1 TRBV11-2 - TGTGCCAGCGGGTCCATGGTAGACACTGAAGCTTTCTTT CASGSMVDTEAFF
- TRBJ2-7 TRBV4-2 TRBD2 TGTGCCAGCAGCCGCACTAGCGGGGGGTTCTCCGAGCAGTACTTC CASSRTSGGFSEQYF
- TRBJ2-7 TRBV28 TRBD1 TGTGCCAGCAGGGACAGGGACTACGAGCAGTACTTC CASRDRDYEQYF
- TRBJ1-2 TRBV30 - TGTGCCTGGACCTCAGGAAACTATGGCTACACCTTC CAWTSGNYGYTF
- TRBJ1-1 TRBV30 - TGTGCCTGGGGGAGGGTTAACACTGAAGCTTTCTTT CAWGRVNTEAFF
- TRBJ1-2 TRBV6-5 - TGTGCCAGCAGTTACATTGGACAGTTGAACTATGGCTACACCTTC CASSYIGQLNYGYTF
few TRBJ2-7 TRBV28 - TGTGCCAGCAGTCCGGGGCCCTACGAGCAGTACTTC CASSPGPYEQYF
- TRBJ2-7 TRBV27 - TGTGCCAGCAGTTTAGGGGGGGCTAGCGGAGCTGAGCAGTACTTC CASSLGGASGAEQYF
- TRBJ1-6 TRBV9 - TGTGCCAGCAGCGTCGGACGTGGGTCGGGGTCACCCCTCCACTTT CASSVGRGSGSPLHF
once TRBJ2-6 TRBV10-3 TRBD1 TGTGCCATCAGTGAGCTGTCCGGGACAGGGGTTCCGGCTGGGGCCAACGTCCTGACTTTC CAISELSGTGVPAGANVLTF
- TRBJ1-3 TRBV27 TRBD1 TGTGCCAGCAAGGACAGGTGGGCCACTGGAAACACCATATATTTT CASKDRWATGNTIYF
- TRBJ1-1 TRBV27 - TGTGCCGCGGGACGGCCAAACACTGAAGCTTTCTTT CAAGRPNTEAFF
- TRBJ2-1 TRBV4-2 - TGTGCCAGCAGCCAAGGGGTATGGGGGGGCCAAACGTACAATGAGCAGTTCTTC CASSQGVWGGQTYNEQFF
- TRBJ1-2 TRBV28 TRBD1 TGTGCCAGCATTACAGGGGGCGATGGCTACACCTTC CASITGGDGYTF
- TRBJ2-1 TRBV11-2 TRBD1 TGTGCCAGCAGCTCTTCCAAGACAGGGGTGATGTCGGAGCAGTTCTTC CASSSSKTGVMSEQFF
- TRBJ2-1 TRBV7-6 - TGTGCCAGCAGCCCAGGGAGGTCCTCGTACAATGAGCAGTTCTTC CASSPGRSSYNEQFF
- TRBJ2-3 TRBV7-3 TRBD2 TGTGCCAGCAGCGCCGGGGGGGTGGATACGCAGTATTTT CASSAGGVDTQYF
- TRBJ2-3 TRBV7-6 TRBD1 TGTGCCAGCAGCCCGACAGGGGGTCACACAGATACGCAGTATTTT CASSPTGGHTDTQYF
- TRBJ2-2 TRBV10-2 - TGCGCCAGCAATATCCGGGACGGAGGGCCCACCGGGGAGCTGTTTTTT CASNIRDGGPTGELFF